The 4 T cell receptor beta chains presented below share a single source sample, sequenced in a study of blood T cell repertoires in COVID-19 (dated by TCRdb to the early 2020s). The library was produced with the immunoSEQ multiplex PCR assay. TCRdb took this table from immuneACCESS and kept in-frame rearrangements with V and J called. Such tables lack part of the clones; where checked against another copy, unresolved V genes explain under half of the gap, and the rest is unexplained. The sample contains about 190,000 clones, more than 75% of them found a single time. Approximately 5.5% of the sample is held by the ten biggest clonotypes. The sequencing sample was made of peripheral blood. The receptors derive from a man aged 40-50 years with active or convalescent COVID-19.

This rearrangement joins TRBV30 to TRBJ2-7; TRBD1 matches 9 bases. Germline loops: CDR1 GTSNPN, CDR2 SVGIG (reference sequence). CDR3 length equals 15 residues. V was clipped by 4 bases and J by 6 bases; unmatched bases: 13. CDR3: CAWIPGRDRVFEQYF. CDR3 in DNA: TGTGCCTGGATCCCCGGCCGGGACAGGGTGTTCGAGCAGTACTTC.

The V and J genes are TRBV5-1 and TRBJ1-2, with TRBD1 matching 10 bases. J gave up 2 bases and V 3 bases, and 4 bases lay outside the gene matches. Germline V gives CDR1 SGHRS, CDR2 YFSETQ. CDR3 size: 15 residues. Here the CDR3 DNA reads TGCGCCAGCAGCTCACAGACAGGGGGCAACTATGGCTACACCTTC. It yields the protein CASSSQTGGNYGYTF. Full variable domain (outside the CDR3, taken from reference TRBV5-1 and TRBJ1-2): KAGVTQTPRYLIKTRGQQVTLSCSPISGHRSVSWYQQTPGQGLQFLFEYFSETQRNKGNFPGRFSGRQFSNSRSEMNVSTLELGDSALYLCASSSQTGGNYGYTFGSGTRLTVV.

The V call is TRBV29-1, the J call TRBJ1-1; TRBD1 agrees at 7 bases. CDR3 size: 14 residues. CDR1 is SQVTM, CDR2 ANQGSEA, per germline. Trimming cost V 7 bases and J 2 bases; bases outside gene matches: 10. CDR3 region: CSAHTGGGNTEAFF. The CDR3 DNA reads as TGCAGCGCTCACACGGGAGGGGGCAACACTGAAGCTTTCTTT.

The chain has TRBV11-3 and TRBJ2-2; maybe TRBD1 (5 bases). The CDR3 runs 16 residues. In germline, CDR1 is SGHNT, CDR2 YENEEA. V was pared by 7 bases and J by 6 bases, with 21 bases between. This chain's CDR3 is CASTLGVTVRPGELFF. For the CDR3, the DNA is TGTGCCAGCACCCTTGGGGTGACAGTCCGCCCCGGGGAGCTGTTTTTT.